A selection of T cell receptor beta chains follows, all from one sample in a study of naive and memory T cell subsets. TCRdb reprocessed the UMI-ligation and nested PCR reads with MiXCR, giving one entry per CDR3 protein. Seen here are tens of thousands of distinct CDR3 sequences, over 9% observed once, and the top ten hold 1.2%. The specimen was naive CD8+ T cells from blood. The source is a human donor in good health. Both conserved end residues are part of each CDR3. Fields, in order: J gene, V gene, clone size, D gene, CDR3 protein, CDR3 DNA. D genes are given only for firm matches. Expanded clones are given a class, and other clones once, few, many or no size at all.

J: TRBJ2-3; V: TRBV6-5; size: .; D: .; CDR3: CASSTPRHPVNTQYF; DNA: TGTGCCAGCAGTACCCCTCGACATCCGGTGAATACGCAGTATTTT
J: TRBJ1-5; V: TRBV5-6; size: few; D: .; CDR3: CASSSTGSSNQPQHF; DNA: TGTGCCAGCAGCTCAACAGGTTCTAGCAATCAGCCCCAGCATTTT
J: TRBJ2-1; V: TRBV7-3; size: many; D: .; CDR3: CASSYSAGTGPYNEQFF; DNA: TGTGCCAGCAGCTATTCCGCCGGCACTGGCCCATACAATGAGCAGTTCTTC
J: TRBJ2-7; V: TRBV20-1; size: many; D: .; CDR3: CSARVVLYEQYF; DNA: TGCAGTGCTAGAGTTGTTTTGTACGAGCAGTACTTC
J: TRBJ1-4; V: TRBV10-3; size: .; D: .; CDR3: CAISESGRELFF; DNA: TGTGCCATCAGTGAGTCGGGCAGGGAACTGTTTTTT
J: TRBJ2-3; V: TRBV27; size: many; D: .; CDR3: CASSLGASGTDTQYF; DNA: TGTGCCAGCAGTTTAGGGGCTAGTGGCACAGATACGCAGTATTTT
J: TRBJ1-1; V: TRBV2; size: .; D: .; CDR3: CASSGGMNTEAFF; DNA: TGTGCCAGCAGTGGCGGGATGAACACTGAAGCTTTCTTT
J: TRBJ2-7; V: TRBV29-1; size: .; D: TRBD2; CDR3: CSVVTSGRGAYEQYF; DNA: TGCAGCGTTGTGACTAGCGGGAGAGGGGCCTACGAGCAGTACTTC
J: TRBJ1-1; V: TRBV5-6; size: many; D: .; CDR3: CASSLGRMSTEAFF; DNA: TGTGCCAGCAGCTTAGGAAGGATGAGCACTGAAGCTTTCTTT
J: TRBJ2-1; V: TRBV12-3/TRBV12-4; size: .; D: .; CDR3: CASSLLSTGASVF; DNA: TGTGCCAGCAGTCTGCTCTCCACCGGAGCTTCGGTCTTC
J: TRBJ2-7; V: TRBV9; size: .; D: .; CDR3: CASSVEPETKETYEQYF; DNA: TGTGCCAGCAGCGTAGAACCGGAGACAAAGGAGACCTACGAGCAGTACTTC
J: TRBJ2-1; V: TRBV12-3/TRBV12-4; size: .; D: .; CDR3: CASSSTEYYNEQFF; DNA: TGTGCCAGCAGTTCCACTGAGTATTACAATGAGCAGTTCTTC
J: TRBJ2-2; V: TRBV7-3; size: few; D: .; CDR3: CASSDTNTGELFF; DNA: TGTGCCAGCTCCGACACGAACACCGGGGAGCTGTTTTTT
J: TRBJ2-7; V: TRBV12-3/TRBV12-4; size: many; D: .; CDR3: CASSTGTRTYEQYF; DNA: TGTGCCAGCAGCACCGGGACTCGGACCTACGAGCAGTACTTC
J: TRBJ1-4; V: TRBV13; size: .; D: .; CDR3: CASSVGREKLFF; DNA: TGTGCCAGCAGCGTCGGACGTGAAAAACTGTTTTTT
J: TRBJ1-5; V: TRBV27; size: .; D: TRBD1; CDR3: CASSTDRNQPQHF; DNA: TGTGCCAGCAGTACGGACAGGAATCAGCCCCAGCATTTT
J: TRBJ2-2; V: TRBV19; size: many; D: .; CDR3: CASSREEKTGELFF; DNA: TGTGCCAGTAGTCGAGAGGAGAAGACCGGGGAGCTGTTTTTT
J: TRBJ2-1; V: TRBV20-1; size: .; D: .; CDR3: CSARVRVYEQFF; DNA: TGCAGTGCTAGAGTGCGGGTCTATGAGCAGTTCTTC
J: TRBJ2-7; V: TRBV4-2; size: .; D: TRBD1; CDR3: CASSQDATGVDYEQYF; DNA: TGTGCCAGCAGCCAAGATGCGACAGGGGTTGACTACGAGCAGTACTTC
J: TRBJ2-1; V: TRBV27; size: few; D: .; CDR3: CASSLSSPVNEQFF; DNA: TGTGCCAGCAGTTTATCATCGCCCGTCAATGAGCAGTTCTTC
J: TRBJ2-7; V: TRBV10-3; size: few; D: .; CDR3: CAISNREEGYEQYF; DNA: TGTGCCATCAGTAACAGGGAAGAAGGGTACGAGCAGTACTTC
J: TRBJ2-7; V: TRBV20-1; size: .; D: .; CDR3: CSARDLVGHSYEQYF; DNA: TGCAGTGCTAGAGATCTCGTGGGGCACTCCTACGAGCAGTACTTC